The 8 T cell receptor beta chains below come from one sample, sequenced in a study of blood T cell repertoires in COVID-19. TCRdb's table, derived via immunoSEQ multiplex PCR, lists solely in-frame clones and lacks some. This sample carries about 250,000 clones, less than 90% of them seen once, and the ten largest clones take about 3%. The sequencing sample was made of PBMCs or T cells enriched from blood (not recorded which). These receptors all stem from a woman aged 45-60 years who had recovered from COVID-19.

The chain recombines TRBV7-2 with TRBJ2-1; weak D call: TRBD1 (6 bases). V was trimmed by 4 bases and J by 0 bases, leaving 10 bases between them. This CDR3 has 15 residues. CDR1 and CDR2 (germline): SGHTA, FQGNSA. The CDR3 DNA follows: TGTGCCAGCAGCTACGACAGGAGCTCCTACAATGAGCAGTTCTTC. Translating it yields CASSYDRSSYNEQFF. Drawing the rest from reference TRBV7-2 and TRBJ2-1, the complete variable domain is GAGVSQSPSNKVTEKGKDVELRCDPISGHTALYWYRQSLGQGLEFLIYFQGNSAPDKSGLPSDRFSAERTGGSVSTLTIQRTQQEDSAVYLCASSYDRSSYNEQFFGPGTRLTVL.

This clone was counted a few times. Here the CDR3 reads CASSLGLDSNQPQHF. The DNA for the CDR3 is TGTGCCAGCAGCCTCGGACTGGATAGCAATCAGCCCCAGCATTTT. The rearrangement links TRBV9 to TRBJ1-5; D remains unclear. This CDR3 has 15 residues. CDR1 is SGDLS, CDR2 YYNGEE, per germline. V lost 4 bases to trimming and J lost 0 bases, with 11 bases between them.

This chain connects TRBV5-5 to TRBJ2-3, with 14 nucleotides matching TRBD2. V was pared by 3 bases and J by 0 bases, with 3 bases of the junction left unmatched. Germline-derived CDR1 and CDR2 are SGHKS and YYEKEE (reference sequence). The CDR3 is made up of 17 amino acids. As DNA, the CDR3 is TGTGCCAGCAGCTGGGGACTAGCGGGAGCTAGCACAGATACGCAGTATTTT. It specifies CASSWGLAGASTDTQYF. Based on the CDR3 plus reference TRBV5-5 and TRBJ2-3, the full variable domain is DAGVTQSPTHLIKTRGQQVTLRCSPISGHKSVSWYQQVLGQGPQFIFQYYEKEERGRGNFPDRFSARQFPNYSSELNVNALLLGDSALYLCASSWGLAGASTDTQYFGPGTRLTVL.

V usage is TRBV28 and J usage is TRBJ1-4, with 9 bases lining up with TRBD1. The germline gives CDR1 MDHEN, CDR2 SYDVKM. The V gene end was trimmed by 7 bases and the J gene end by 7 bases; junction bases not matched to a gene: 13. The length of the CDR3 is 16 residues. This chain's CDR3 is CASTPPITGGTEKLFF. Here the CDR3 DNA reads TGTGCCAGCACCCCCCCCATAACAGGGGGCACTGAAAAACTGTTTTTT.

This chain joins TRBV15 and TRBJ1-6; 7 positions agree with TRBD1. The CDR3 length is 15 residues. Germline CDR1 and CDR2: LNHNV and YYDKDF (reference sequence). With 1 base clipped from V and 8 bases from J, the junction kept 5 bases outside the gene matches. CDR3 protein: CATSRGTGLDSPLHF. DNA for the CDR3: TGTGCCACCAGCAGAGGGACAGGCCTTGATTCACCCCTCCACTTT.

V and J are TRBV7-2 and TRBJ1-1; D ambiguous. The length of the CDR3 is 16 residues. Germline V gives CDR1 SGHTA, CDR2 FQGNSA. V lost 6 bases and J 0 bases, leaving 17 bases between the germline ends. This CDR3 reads CASRDTETKMNTEAFF. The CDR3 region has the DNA TGTGCCAGCAGAGATACAGAGACAAAAATGAACACTGAAGCTTTCTTT. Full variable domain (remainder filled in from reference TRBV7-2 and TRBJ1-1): GAGVSQSPSNKVTEKGKDVELRCDPISGHTALYWYRQSLGQGLEFLIYFQGNSAPDKSGLPSDRFSAERTGGSVSTLTIQRTQQEDSAVYLCASRDTETKMNTEAFFGQGTRLTVV.

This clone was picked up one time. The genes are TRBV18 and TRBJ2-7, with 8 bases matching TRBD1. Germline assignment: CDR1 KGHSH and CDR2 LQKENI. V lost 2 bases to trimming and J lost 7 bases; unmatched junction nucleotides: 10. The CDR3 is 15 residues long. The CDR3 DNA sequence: TGTGCCAGCTCACCATTGGACAGGGTGACGGGGGAGCAGTACTTC. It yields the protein CASSPLDRVTGEQYF.

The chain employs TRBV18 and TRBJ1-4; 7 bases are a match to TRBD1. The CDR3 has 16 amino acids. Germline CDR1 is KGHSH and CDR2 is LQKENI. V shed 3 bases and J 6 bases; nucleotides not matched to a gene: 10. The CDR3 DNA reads TGTGCCAGCTCACCGCAACCGACAGGGTTTTATGAAAAACTGTTTTTT. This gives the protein CASSPQPTGFYEKLFF. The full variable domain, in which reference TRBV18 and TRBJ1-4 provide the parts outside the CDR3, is NAGVMQNPRHLVRRRGQEARLRCSPMKGHSHVYWYRQLPEEGLKFMVYLQKENIIDESGMPKERFSAEFPKEGPSILRIQQVVRGDSAAYFCASSPQPTGFYEKLFFGSGTQLSVL.